This T cell receptor beta chain stems from a study of T cell clonality in common variable immunodeficiency (dated by TCRdb to the mid-2010s). Overall results and qualifications from the work: Fewer TCRbeta clones were shared among CVID subjects than among healthy controls (p < 0.0001). CVID TCRbeta sequences reportedly showed fewer deletions and N-nucleotide insertions and lacked highly modified clones with 13 or more V deletions. According to the authors, figuring out what caused the increased clonality in CVID would require sequencing the repertoires of T cell subpopulations. Patient heterogeneity within the CVID cohort put limits on correlating repertoire features with clinical complications. Even though DNA input was equal, the average per sample came to about 81,820 unique sequences for controls compared with 25,000 to 35,000 for CVID samples. Compared with healthy controls, CVID subjects showed increased TCRbeta clonality (t-test p = 0.018), a feature most characteristic of about a third of subjects.

As to this clone: Its antigen remains unidentified. The read ends 3 residues early relative to the CDR3; the germline J gene fills the gap.

Equivalent amounts of genomic DNA from CVID and control samples were used as sequencing input. For every sample, a 60 bp segment covering the rearranged TCRbeta CDR3 region was amplified and then sequenced. TCRbeta amplification used the immunoSEQ assay, a bias-corrected multiplex PCR with high-throughput sequencing. In the source study's methods: Every unique nucleotide sequence was considered a clone and was annotated with V, D and J genes, copy number and frequency. Sequences were labeled productive if in frame, and non-productive if out of frame or containing stop codons. As previously described, clonality was calculated on the basis of Shannon's entropy. Mean CDR3 Kyte-Doolittle hydropathy was derived from the predicted amino acid sequences of productive clones. Using the R hclust function, scaled V gene usage was clustered hierarchically with Manhattan distance and complete linkage. To assess clone sharing by CDR3 amino acid sequence, 12 repertoires per group were resampled over 100 rounds. Repertoires were searched for 70 published EBV-specific and approximately 240 published CMV-specific TCRbeta sequences. After a couple of CVID samples that produced fewer than 10,000 sequences were dropped from the analysis, some 41 CVID repertoires remained. TCRdb re-hosts the immuneACCESS table, in-frame sequences only. Its copies lack some clones; in the studies checked, an unresolved V gene accounts for under half of them, and the cause for the rest is not known. V and J calls and clone size come straight from that table; D and trimming were deduced from the DNA. For this sample, approximately 30,000 clones are listed, none of them singletons. Of the sample, roughly 27% is held by the ten largest clones.

The CDR3 has 14 amino acids, counting the end cysteine and phenylalanine. The DNA covers only part of the CDR3, 33 bases in frame from base 1. Based on the germline V gene (reference sequence), the CDR1 and CDR2 sequences are LNHDA and SQIVND. V is pared back by 3 bases and J by 7 bases, with 13 bases lying between the germline termini. Diagnosis of CVID followed standard criteria, namely serum IgG, IgA and/or IgM below the normal range together with specific antibody deficiency. There were 44 subjects in the CVID group (about 30 male and 15 or so female), ranging in age from about 8 to 65 years, with a mean age of around 40. Predominantly Caucasian heritage was noted among both the CVID patients and the healthy controls. Replacement immunoglobulin therapy had been administered to all CVID subjects for at least one year at the time of study participation. When blood was collected, none of the CVID subjects were ill or on immunomodulatory or immunosuppressive medication. Heparinized peripheral whole blood samples of roughly 5 to 8.5 ml were obtained from each donor. Genomic DNA from adults with common variable immune deficiency (CVID) and from healthy adult controls was used for sequencing of TCRbeta CDR3 repertoires. Diluted blood was density-centrifuged over Hypaque 1077 or Ficoll-Paque to isolate peripheral blood mononuclear cells. Unsorted mononuclear cells served as the source of genomic DNA, which was extracted either by Qiagen column purification or by a centrifugation-based method.

The TCR was taken from a human donor with common variable immunodeficiency. Sequenced sample: peripheral blood mononuclear cells. This receptor chain uses TRBV19 and TRBJ2-1; the D region may be TRBD1 or TRBD2, each matching 6 bases equally. The CDR3 has the sequence CASSIQGRINEQFF. The CDR3 bases that were read are TGTGCCAGTAGTATCCAGGGGAGGATTAATGAG.